The present T cell receptor beta chain was sequenced within a study of blood T cell repertoires in COVID-19. Study as a whole: T cells, B-cell-depleted T cells, or PBMCs provided the cDNA or gDNA that served as material.

Germline V lookup: CDR1 MDHEN, CDR2 SYDVKM. This CDR3 comprises 16 residues. V lost 6 bases, J lost 3 bases, and 9 bases stayed unmatched. Using immunoSEQ multiplex PCR, the repertoire was profiled, and TCRdb retains in-frame clones only, with some absent. The sample lists around 240,000 clones; about nine tenths were seen once. This chain links TRBV28 with TRBJ2-4; 9 bases map to TRBD1. The material sequenced was PBMCs or T cells enriched from blood (not recorded which). The sequence came from a man between 50 and 59 years old who had been exposed to COVID-19. The DNA for the CDR3 is TGTGCCAGCAGGAGCGCAGGGGGACAGGGCAAAAACATTCAGTACTTC. Residues: CASRSAGGQGKNIQYF.